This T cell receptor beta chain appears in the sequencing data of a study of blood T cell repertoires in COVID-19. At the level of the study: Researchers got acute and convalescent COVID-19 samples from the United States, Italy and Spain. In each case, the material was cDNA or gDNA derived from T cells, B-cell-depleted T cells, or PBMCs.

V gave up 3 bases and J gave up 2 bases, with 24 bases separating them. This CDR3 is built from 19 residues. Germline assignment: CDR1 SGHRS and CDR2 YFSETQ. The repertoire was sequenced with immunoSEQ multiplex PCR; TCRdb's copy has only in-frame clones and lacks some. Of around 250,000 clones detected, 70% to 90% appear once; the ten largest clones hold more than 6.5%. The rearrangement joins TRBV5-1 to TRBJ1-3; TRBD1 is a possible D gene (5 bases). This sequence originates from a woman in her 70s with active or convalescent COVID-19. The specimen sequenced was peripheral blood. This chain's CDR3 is CASSWMGTRKRAPGNTIYF. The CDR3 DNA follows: TGCGCCAGCAGCTGGATGGGGACTCGGAAAAGGGCTCCTGGAAACACCATATATTTT.